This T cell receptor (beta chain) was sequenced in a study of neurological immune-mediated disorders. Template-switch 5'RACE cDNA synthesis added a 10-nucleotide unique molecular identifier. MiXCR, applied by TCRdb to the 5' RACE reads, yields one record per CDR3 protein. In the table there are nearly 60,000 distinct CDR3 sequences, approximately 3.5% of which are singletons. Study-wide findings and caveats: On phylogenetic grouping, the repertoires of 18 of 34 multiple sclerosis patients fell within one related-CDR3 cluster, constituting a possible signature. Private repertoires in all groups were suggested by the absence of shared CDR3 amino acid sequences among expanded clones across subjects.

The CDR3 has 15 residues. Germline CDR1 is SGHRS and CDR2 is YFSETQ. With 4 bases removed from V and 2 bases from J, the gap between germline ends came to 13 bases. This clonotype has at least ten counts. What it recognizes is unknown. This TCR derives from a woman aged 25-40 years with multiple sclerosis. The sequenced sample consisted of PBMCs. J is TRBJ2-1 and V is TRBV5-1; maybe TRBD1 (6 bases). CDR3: CASSILGQPYNEQFF. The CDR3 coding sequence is TGCGCCAGCAGCATACTAGGACAGCCCTACAATGAGCAGTTCTTC.